The clone carrying this T cell receptor beta chain was detected only once. Its cognate antigen is unknown. This sample stems from a study of T-cell reconstitution after alpha-beta-depleted transplantation in children. The CDR3 loop spans 15 amino acids. Germline CDR1 and CDR2: MNHEY and SVGEGT. Trimming at V came to 6 bases and at J to 3 bases, leaving 8 bases not matched to a gene. Study results and caveats: Counts and diversity of T cells one year after transplant came mostly from newly produced T cells. Some patients' high day-60 TCRbeta diversity was attributed to recipient cells surviving conditioning. Expanded clones from the graft, numbering several hundred, reportedly supplied alpha-beta T cells about two months after transplant.

Preparing the TCRbeta library involved the use of unique molecular identifiers. TCRdb analysed the PCR reads with MiXCR anew, one entry per CDR3 protein. Of under 250,000 distinct CDR3 sequences in the sample, roughly 15% were seen once. The sequence was obtained from a male patient between 2 and 10 years old who had a stem cell transplant for acute lymphoblastic leukemia, so the T cells may come from the graft donor. This sample comprised PBMCs, mostly from graft donor cells, obtained 360 days after TCRalphabeta/CD19-depleted stem cell transplant. The chain links TRBV6-2 or TRBV6-3 to TRBJ2-7; 10 nucleotides agree with TRBD1. The CDR3 DNA follows: TGTGCCAGCAGGCCAGGACAGGGGGTAAACTACGAGCAGTACTTC. Amino acid sequence: CASRPGQGVNYEQYF.